This T cell receptor beta chain emerged from a study of T-cell memory formation after mild COVID-19. Looking at the study overall: Largely, the TCR clusters proved donor specific.

Germline assignment: CDR1 MDHEN and CDR2 SYDVKM. This CDR3 is 13 amino acids long. Trimming shortened V by 4 bases and J by 5 bases, and 12 bases separated the two germline ends. This clonotype was seen more than once but under ten times. TCRdb processed the 5' RACE reads anew with MiXCR; each CDR3 protein has one entry. This table holds 80,000 to 90,000 distinct CDR3 sequences, roughly 25% found once. Sequencing was done on a sample of PBMCs or a T cell subset sorted from them (not recorded which). The sequence was obtained from a man between 18 and 29 years old who had mild COVID-19 (a few samples of this study predate the infection). Cell type and time point are not known. This rearrangement joins TRBV28 to TRBJ2-7; a possible D gene is TRBD1 (5 bases). CDR3 loop: CASSWGRADEQYV. The DNA of the CDR3 is TGTGCCAGCAGTTGGGGCAGGGCGGACGAGCAGTACGTC.